The 14 T cell receptor beta chains below were found in one sample sequenced in a study of cytomegalovirus exposure and HLA in healthy donors. 13 Jbeta primers and 60 Vbeta primers were used for the PCR. Repertoires were generated with immunoSEQ multiplex PCR, while TCRdb's copy carries only in-frame clones and drops some. The sample lists roughly 81,000 clones, around 80% occurring once. The source material was PBMCs. These TCRs come from a man aged 30 to 39 in good health and CMV-seronegative.

The rearrangement joins TRBV30 to TRBJ2-3; D is unresolved. The CDR3 is 13 residues long. V lost 0 bases and J 6 bases, leaving 10 bases between the germline ends. The V gene's germline CDR1 is GTSNPN and CDR2 SVGIG (reference sequence). The CDR3 reads CAWSVRLRDTQYF. CDR3 sequence (DNA): TGTGCCTGGAGTGTACGTTTGAGGGATACGCAGTATTTT.

The chain has TRBV7-3 and TRBJ2-1; 8 nucleotides match TRBD1. The CDR3 totals 14 residues. Looked up from germline, CDR1 is SGHTA and CDR2 is FQGTGA. Trimming at V came to 3 bases and at J to 6 bases, leaving 4 bases not matched to a gene. The CDR3 here is CASSLAGGINEQFF. The CDR3 DNA reads as TGTGCCAGCAGCTTGGCAGGGGGCATCAATGAGCAGTTCTTC.

J is TRBJ1-3 and V is TRBV5-1, with TRBD1 matching over 11 bases. V lost 4 bases to trimming and J lost 1 base; unmatched junction nucleotides: 7. Per the germline V gene, CDR1 is SGHRS and CDR2 is YFSETQ. This CDR3 comprises 17 residues. The CDR3 bases are TGCGCCAGCAGCCCTTCCGGGACAGGGGGATCTGGAAACACCATATATTTT. It translates to CASSPSGTGGSGNTIYF. The variable domain in full, completed from reference TRBV5-1 and TRBJ1-3, reads KAGVTQTPRYLIKTRGQQVTLSCSPISGHRSVSWYQQTPGQGLQFLFEYFSETQRNKGNFPGRFSGRQFSNSRSEMNVSTLELGDSALYLCASSPSGTGGSGNTIYFGEGSWLTVV.

The V call is TRBV12-5, the J call TRBJ1-1; D remains ambiguous. The germline CDR1 and CDR2 sequences are LGHNT and FRNRAP. V shed 3 bases and J shed 1 base, with 6 bases lying between them. The CDR3 covers 13 residues. CDR3 protein: CASGFGGNTEAFF. The DNA of the CDR3 is TGTGCTAGTGGTTTCGGAGGGAACACTGAAGCTTTCTTT.

This clone came up once. V is TRBV7-9 and J is TRBJ2-3; 15 nucleotides agree with TRBD2. The J segment lost 12 bases and the V segment lost 6 bases, leaving 10 bases of the junction unmatched. The CDR3 has 15 residues. Per germline, CDR1 SEHNR and CDR2 FQNEAQ (reference sequence). The DNA for the CDR3 is TGTGCCAGCAGTGGGACTAGCGGGAGGTTCGGTTCCCAGTATTTT. Protein: CASSGTSGRFGSQYF.

The chain has TRBV2 and TRBJ2-3; D might be TRBD2 (5 bases). The CDR3 contains 15 residues. Per germline, CDR1 SNHLY and CDR2 FYNNEI. The germline V and J ends were trimmed by 5 bases and 0 bases, with 12 bases remaining between them. For the CDR3, the DNA is TGTGCCAGCAGTCCACGGGGAACTAGCACAGATACGCAGTATTTT. Translation: CASSPRGTSTDTQYF. The full variable domain, in which reference TRBV2 and TRBJ2-3 provide the parts outside the CDR3, is EPEVTQTPSHQVTQMGQEVILRCVPISNHLYFYWYRQILGQKVEFLVSFYNNEISEKSEIFDDQFSVERPDGSNFTLKIRSTKLEDSAMYFCASSPRGTSTDTQYFGPGTRLTVL.

In its sample, this clone was seen a few times. The chain recombines TRBV7-2 with TRBJ1-1, with 7 positions matching TRBD1. Trimming at V came to 8 bases and at J to 4 bases, leaving 10 bases not matched to a gene. The length of the CDR3 is 14 residues. In germline, CDR1 is SGHTA, CDR2 FQGNSA. The CDR3 region has the DNA TGTGCCAGCCGACCCGGAGGGGGCAGCACTGAAGCTTTCTTT. Residues: CASRPGGGSTEAFF.

The chain couples TRBV4-3 to TRBJ2-3, with 7 bases fitting TRBD2. V lost 8 bases and J lost 2; bases outside the gene matches: 22. Per the germline V gene, CDR1 is LGHNA and CDR2 is YSLEER. This CDR3 comprises 19 residues. The CDR3 loop reads CASAFKPVCGSSLTDTQYF. CDR3 nucleotides: TGCGCCAGCGCATTTAAACCCGTCTGCGGGAGCTCCCTCACAGATACGCAGTATTTT.

This rearrangement joins TRBV5-1 to TRBJ2-7, with 7 bases lining up with TRBD1. The V gene end was trimmed by 2 bases and the J gene end by 1 base; junction bases not matched to a gene: 6. Per the germline V gene, CDR1 is SGHRS and CDR2 is YFSETQ. This CDR3 comprises 15 residues. CDR3 nucleotide sequence: TGCGCCAGCAGCTTAACCGGGACAGTGTCCTACGAGCAGTACTTC. Encoded protein: CASSLTGTVSYEQYF.

The chain has TRBV28 and TRBJ1-2; tentative D call: TRBD1 (6 bases). CDR1 and CDR2 from the germline V gene are MDHEN and SYDVKM. V shed 7 bases and J shed 9 bases, with 24 bases lying between them. The CDR3 has 15 amino acids. The CDR3 bases are TGTGCCAGCACGGACTCGGGGGGCCTCCCTAGACGCTACACCTTC. Translation: CASTDSGGLPRRYTF.

The V gene is TRBV6-6, the J gene TRBJ2-7; maybe TRBD2 (5 bases). Trimming stripped 2 bases from V and 3 bases from J, with 8 bases between. This CDR3 is 13 amino acids long. Germline loops: CDR1 MNHNY, CDR2 SVGAGI (reference sequence). This CDR3 is CASSYEGLYEQYF. For the CDR3, the DNA is TGTGCCAGCAGTTACGAGGGTCTCTACGAGCAGTACTTC.

CDR3 region: CASSNRTGEAFF. CDR3 sequence (DNA): TGTGCCAGCAGCAACAGGACAGGGGAAGCTTTCTTT. J is TRBJ1-1 and V is TRBV11-2; 8 positions agree with TRBD1. Trimming removed 5 bases from V and 8 bases from J; junction bases left unmatched: 4. Germline V gene data show CDR1 as SGHAT and CDR2 as FQNNGV. The CDR3 extends over 12 amino acids.

CDR3 sequence: CASSRDGRTEAFF. DNA of the CDR3: TGTGCCAGCAGCCGGGACGGGAGGACTGAAGCTTTCTTT. The V call is TRBV7-8, the J call TRBJ1-1; D may be TRBD1 (5 bases). Germline V gives CDR1 SGHVS, CDR2 FQNEAQ. The CDR3 has 13 residues. The V gene lost 5 bases and the J gene lost 5 bases, with 12 bases spanning the gap.

The chain joins TRBV11-2 to TRBJ2-7; D remains ambiguous. V lost 4 bases and J lost 9, with 10 bases in between. The length of the CDR3 is 11 residues. Germline CDR1 SGHAT, CDR2 FQNNGV. CDR3 protein: CASSSVCMQYF. The CDR3 coding sequence is TGTGCCAGCAGCTCGGTCTGCATGCAGTACTTC.